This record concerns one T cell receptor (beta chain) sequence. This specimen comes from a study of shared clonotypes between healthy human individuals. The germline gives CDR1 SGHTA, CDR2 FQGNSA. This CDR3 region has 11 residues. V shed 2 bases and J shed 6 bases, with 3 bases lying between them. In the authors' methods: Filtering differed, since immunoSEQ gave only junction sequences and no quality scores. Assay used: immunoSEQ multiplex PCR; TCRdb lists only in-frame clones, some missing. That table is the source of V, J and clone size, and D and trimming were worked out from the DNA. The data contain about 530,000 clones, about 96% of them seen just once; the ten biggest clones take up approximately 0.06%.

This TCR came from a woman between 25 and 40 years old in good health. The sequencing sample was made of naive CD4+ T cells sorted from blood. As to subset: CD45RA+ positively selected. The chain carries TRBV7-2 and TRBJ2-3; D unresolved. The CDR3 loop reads CASSLMDTQYF. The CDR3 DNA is TGTGCCAGCAGCTTAATGGATACGCAGTATTTT.